A single sample gave rise to the 27 T cell receptor beta chains below, sequenced in a study of blood T cell repertoires in COVID-19. Clones were sequenced by immunoSEQ multiplex PCR, and TCRdb holds only the in-frame ones, with some missing. The sample has approximately 130,000 clones, 85% to 90% seen once. Source material: peripheral blood. These receptors were collected from a man aged 50 to 60 with acute or convalescent COVID-19.

J is TRBJ2-5 and V is TRBV3-1 (or the pseudogene TRBV3-2), with 8 positions matching TRBD2. The V segment lost 1 base and the J segment 4 bases; nucleotides outside the gene matches: 5. Germline CDR1 and CDR2: LGHDT and YNNKEL (reference sequence). The CDR3 runs to 15 residues. The chain's CDR3 is CASSQAAGVRETQYF. The DNA for the CDR3 is TGTGCCAGCAGCCAAGCAGCGGGAGTTCGAGAGACCCAGTACTTC.

The chain joins TRBV30 to TRBJ2-1; 7 nucleotides match TRBD2. Germline V lookup: CDR1 GTSNPN, CDR2 SVGIG (reference sequence). The trim removed 0 bases at V and 8 bases at J, leaving 4 bases unmatched. The CDR3 consists of 13 residues. The CDR3 DNA reads TGTGCCTGGAGTGTCGGGCGGGAGCATGAGCAGTTCTTC. Its translation is CAWSVGREHEQFF.

The chain is built from TRBV19 and TRBJ1-4; 9 nucleotides agree with TRBD1. With 3 bases clipped from V and 6 bases from J, the junction kept 5 bases outside the gene matches. This CDR3 is 15 amino acids long. Germline V gene lookup returns CDR1 LNHDA and CDR2 SQIVND (reference sequence). The CDR3 region is CASSMITGGDEKLFF. DNA for the CDR3: TGTGCCAGTAGTATGATAACAGGGGGCGATGAAAAACTGTTTTTT. Variable domain in full (rest from reference TRBV19 and TRBJ1-4): DGGITQSPKYLFRKEGQNVTLSCEQNLNHDAMYWYRQDPGQGLRLIYYSQIVNDFQKGDIAEGYSVSREKKESFPLTVTSAQKNPTAFYLCASSMITGGDEKLFFGSGTQLSVL.

The CDR3 reads CASSPGQGNTEAFF. Here the CDR3 DNA reads TGCGCCAGCAGCCCGGGACAGGGGAATACTGAAGCTTTCTTT. J is TRBJ1-1 and V is TRBV5-1; 10 positions match TRBD1. The germline V gene encodes CDR1 SGHRS and CDR2 YFSETQ. Trimming cost V 4 bases and J 5 bases; bases outside gene matches: 5. This CDR3 contains 14 residues. Full variable domain (remainder filled in from reference TRBV5-1 and TRBJ1-1): KAGVTQTPRYLIKTRGQQVTLSCSPISGHRSVSWYQQTPGQGLQFLFEYFSETQRNKGNFPGRFSGRQFSNSRSEMNVSTLELGDSALYLCASSPGQGNTEAFFGQGTRLTVV.

The chain recombines TRBV14 with TRBJ2-2; D call uncertain. This CDR3 spans 16 amino acids. The germline V and J ends were trimmed by 4 bases and 0 bases, with 12 bases remaining between them. Germline V gene sequence: CDR1 SGHDN, CDR2 FVKESK. The CDR3 DNA reads TGTGCCAGCAGCCGGCGGCGGTTCGCGAACACCGGGGAGCTGTTTTTT. The encoded protein is CASSRRRFANTGELFF.

The V gene is TRBV6-1, the J gene TRBJ1-3; D uncertain. From germline, CDR1 is MNHNS and CDR2 SASEGT. This CDR3 region has 16 residues. V was cut by 2 bases and J by 2 bases, with 13 bases left in between. The CDR3 loop reads CASSESNSPPGNTIYF. The CDR3 bases are TGTGCCAGCAGTGAATCTAACTCACCCCCTGGAAACACCATATATTTT.

The V gene is TRBV12-3 or TRBV12-4, the J gene TRBJ1-2; possible D gene TRBD1, 5 bases. The V gene lost 0 bases and the J gene lost 7 bases, with 9 bases spanning the gap. This CDR3 is built from 13 residues. This CDR3 reads CASSLAGAVGYTF. In DNA, the CDR3 is TGTGCCAGCAGTTTAGCAGGGGCTGTTGGCTACACCTTC.

The chain carries TRBV19 and TRBJ1-1; no clear D gene. The CDR3 has 12 residues. Germline V gene sequence: CDR1 LNHDA, CDR2 SQIVND (reference sequence). V was clipped by 5 bases and J by 7 bases, with 11 bases between them. Here the CDR3 DNA reads TGTGCCAGTAGTGGGCAACCTCTTGAAGCTTTCTTT. Protein sequence: CASSGQPLEAFF.

V is TRBV11-3 and J is TRBJ2-3, with D perhaps TRBD1 (6 bases). The CDR3 contains 15 residues. CDR1 SGHNT and CDR2 YENEEA come from the germline V gene. The ends were cut back, 5 bases at V and 7 bases at J, with 19 bases in the middle. The CDR3 protein is CASSPGTTSPNTQYF. CDR3 DNA: TGTGCCAGCAGCCCCGGGACAACTTCTCCCAATACGCAGTATTTT. Using reference TRBV11-3 and TRBJ2-3 for the parts outside the CDR3, the full variable domain is EAGVVQSPRYKIIEKKQPVAFWCNPISGHNTLYWYLQNLGQGPELLIRYENEEAVDDSQLPKDRFSAERLKGVDSTLKIQPAELGDSAVYLCASSPGTTSPNTQYFGPGTRLTVL.

The chain joins TRBV27 to TRBJ2-1; TRBD1 agrees at 9 bases. Trimming at V came to 5 bases and at J to 13 bases, leaving 18 bases not matched to a gene. Germline values: CDR1 MNHEY, CDR2 SMNVEV (reference sequence). The CDR3 spans 16 residues. CDR3 coding DNA: TGTGCCAGCAGTGCGGACACCGGGACAGGGAATCTAGGACAGTTCTTC. It yields the protein CASSADTGTGNLGQFF.

V gene TRBV12-5 combines with J gene TRBJ1-1; no reliable D call. There are 11 residues in the CDR3. V shed 7 bases and J shed 1 base, with 4 bases lying between them. Germline CDR1 reads LGHNT; CDR2 reads FRNRAP. The CDR3 is CASVKNTEAFF. CDR3 coding DNA: TGTGCTAGTGTTAAGAACACTGAAGCTTTCTTT.

This chain links TRBV6-2 or TRBV6-3 with TRBJ1-5; unclear D gene. V gave up 2 bases and J gave up 6 bases, with 11 bases separating them. Germline values: CDR1 MNHEY, CDR2 SVGEGT. The CDR3 length is 14 residues. Here the CDR3 reads CASSYRNRGQPQHF. CDR3 nucleotide sequence: TGTGCCAGCAGTTACCGCAACCGGGGTCAGCCCCAGCATTTT.

The genes are TRBV5-1 and TRBJ1-1, with D possibly being TRBD1 (5 bases). The length of the CDR3 is 14 residues. Trimming removed 5 bases from V and 1 base from J, with 12 bases in between. Germline V lookup: CDR1 SGHRS, CDR2 YFSETQ. CDR3 nucleotide sequence: TGCGCCAGCAGGCAGGGAGGGAAGAACACTGAAGCTTTCTTT. Its translation: CASRQGGKNTEAFF.

J is TRBJ2-5 and V is TRBV5-4; 7 nucleotides line up with TRBD1. Germline CDR1 reads SGHNT; CDR2 reads YYREEE (reference sequence). There are 17 residues in the CDR3. The V and J ends lost 0 bases and 2 bases, in that order; junction bases with no gene match: 10. In DNA form, the CDR3 reads TGTGCCAGCAGCTTGGGGAACAGGGGCGCCCTTCAAGAGACCCAGTACTTC. It encodes CASSLGNRGALQETQYF.

The chain employs TRBV21-1 and TRBJ2-1; no DNA check was done on the table's D call, TRBD2. TRBV21-1 has pseudogene status. This CDR3 comprises 17 residues. The CDR3 loop reads CASSARDSGLAGFPEFF. The CDR3 region has the DNA TGTGCCAGCAGCGCCCGGGACAGCGGACTAGCGGGATTCCCAGAGTTCTTC.

The chain uses TRBV18 and TRBJ2-7; D gene unclear. The CDR3 length is 13 residues. Germline assignment: CDR1 KGHSH and CDR2 LQKENI. V was pared by 3 bases and J by 5 bases, with 11 bases between. The CDR3 sequence is CASSPPQYNEQYF. CDR3 nucleotides: TGTGCCAGCTCACCCCCACAGTACAACGAGCAGTACTTC. Variable domain in full (rest from reference TRBV18 and TRBJ2-7): NAGVMQNPRHLVRRRGQEARLRCSPMKGHSHVYWYRQLPEEGLKFMVYLQKENIIDESGMPKERFSAEFPKEGPSILRIQQVVRGDSAAYFCASSPPQYNEQYFGPGTRLTVT.

The chain is built from TRBV27 and TRBJ1-1; D remains ambiguous. The CDR3 runs 17 residues. V lost 4 bases and J lost 0, with 18 bases in between. Looked up from germline, CDR1 is MNHEY and CDR2 is SMNVEV (reference sequence). This CDR3 is CASSWQLVVSMNTEAFF. CDR3 DNA: TGTGCCAGCAGTTGGCAGCTAGTCGTAAGTATGAACACTGAAGCTTTCTTT.

This clone appeared once. This chain joins TRBV5-6 and TRBJ2-7; weak D call: TRBD2 (6 bases). Trimming removed 2 bases at V and 3 bases at J, with 15 bases between. Germline CDR1 SGHDT, CDR2 YYEEEE. The CDR3 is 15 residues long. CDR3 protein: CASSFRGLQRYEQYF. As DNA, the CDR3 is TGTGCCAGCAGCTTTCGGGGACTCCAGCGCTACGAGCAGTACTTC.

The rearrangement links TRBV6-5 to TRBJ1-3; D uncertain. This CDR3 region has 15 residues. V was shortened by 6 bases and J by 0 bases, with 12 bases between the two germline ends. CDR1 and CDR2 (germline): MNHEY, SVGAGI. DNA of the CDR3: TGTGCCAGCAGCCTCGACTCGAGCTCTGGAAACACCATATATTTT. This gives the protein CASSLDSSSGNTIYF.

This chain links TRBV5-6 with TRBJ1-1, with D tentatively TRBD1 (6 bases). This CDR3 is 16 amino acids long. V lost 4 bases and J lost 6, with 22 bases in between. Looked up from germline, CDR1 is SGHDT and CDR2 is YYEEEE. The CDR3 coding sequence is TGTGCCAGCAGCACCCGACAGGCCGGGCGGGCAGCTGAAGCTTTCTTT. As protein: CASSTRQAGRAAEAFF.

The chain joins TRBV27 to TRBJ2-1; D call uncertain. V lost 5 bases and J 0 bases, leaving 11 bases between the germline ends. The CDR3 spans 15 residues. The germline V gene encodes CDR1 MNHEY and CDR2 SMNVEV (reference sequence). CDR3 protein: CASSVYFSSYNEQFF. The CDR3 DNA sequence: TGTGCCAGCAGTGTTTATTTTAGCTCCTACAATGAGCAGTTCTTC.

V gene TRBV24-1 combines with J gene TRBJ2-7; possibly TRBD2 for D (6 bases). The CDR3 has 17 residues. Germline CDR1 reads KGHDR; CDR2 reads SFDVKD. V was clipped by 5 bases and J by 4 bases, with 23 bases between them. The CDR3 loop is CATSVQTGTQELYEQYF. As DNA, the CDR3 is TGTGCCACCAGTGTCCAAACCGGGACTCAAGAGTTATACGAGCAGTACTTC.

J is TRBJ2-5 and V is TRBV5-4; 15 bases align to TRBD2. The germline V gene has CDR1 SGHNT and CDR2 YYREEE (reference sequence). The CDR3 has 15 residues. The V segment lost 4 bases and the J segment 4 bases; nucleotides outside the gene matches: 2. CDR3: CASSRGLAGGETQYF. The CDR3 DNA reads as TGTGCCAGCAGCCGGGGACTAGCGGGAGGAGAGACCCAGTACTTC.

The chain is built from TRBV27 and TRBJ2-1; D not resolved. Trimming removed 0 bases at V and 4 bases at J, with 16 bases between. In germline, CDR1 is MNHEY, CDR2 SMNVEV (reference sequence). CDR3 length: 17 residues. CDR3 bases: TGTGCCAGCAGTTTATCGATAAGACTCCAACTTTACAATGAGCAGTTCTTC. Protein: CASSLSIRLQLYNEQFF.

The gene calls are TRBV7-9 and TRBJ1-3; D gene uncertain. Germline CDR1 is SEHNR and CDR2 is FQNEAQ (reference sequence). V was clipped by 1 base and J by 2 bases, with 9 bases between them. There are 15 residues in the CDR3. CDR3 nucleotides: TGTGCCAGCAGCTTAGAAGGAGGGACTGGAAACACCATATATTTT. It translates to CASSLEGGTGNTIYF.

V and J are TRBV18 and TRBJ1-1; TRBD1 aligns across 9 bases. Trimming cost V 5 bases and J 5 bases; bases outside gene matches: 3. CDR1 is KGHSH and CDR2 is LQKENI in the germline V gene. The CDR3 has 13 amino acids. CDR3 in DNA: TGTGCCAGCTCAATGGACAGGGGAACTGAAGCTTTCTTT. It specifies CASSMDRGTEAFF.

This clone was counted a few times. V usage is TRBV27 and J usage is TRBJ2-1; D gene uncertain. V shed 5 bases and J shed 4 bases, with 9 bases lying between them. The CDR3 is 13 residues long. Germline V gives CDR1 MNHEY, CDR2 SMNVEV (reference sequence). CDR3 coding DNA: TGTGCCAGCAGTGCCTACCCTTACAATGAGCAGTTCTTC. Encoded protein: CASSAYPYNEQFF.